These T cell receptor beta chains were read from a single sample in a study of T cell changes during pregnancy in multiple sclerosis. The assay was immunoSEQ multiplex PCR, and TCRdb's table has in-frame clones only and misses some. This repertoire shows around 100,000 clones, 94% found once; its top ten account for around 0.9%. The sequencing here drew on peripheral blood, taken before pregnancy. The origin of the receptors is a female donor with multiple sclerosis, enrolled in a pregnancy study. CDR3s leave out the opening cysteine and the closing phenylalanine or tryptophan.

>TRBV7-2
ASSLEAGRRETQY
>TRBV5-8
ASSHDTGLSTDTQY
>TRBV29-1
SVEDGAGGYEQY
>TRBV7-2
ASRDSAYNEQF
>TRBV27
ASSLSPRGLETQY
>TRBV28
ASSLTGPSYEQY
>TRBV7-9
ASSLRGPEKLF
>TRBV2
ASSEYGRSNQPQH
>TRBV7-8
ASSLGTGHLFYEQY
>TRBV5-6
ASSLGQGASEQY
>TRBV30
AWSVGGAEQY
>TRBV7-2
ASSLEGDLYEQY
>TRBV28
ASSIRVGEQF
>TRBV9
ASSPEGGVLGYNEQF
>TRBV27
ASSFSGGYEQY
>TRBV9
ASSGTGVYNEQF
>TRBV29-1
SVGLPQRRDTQY
>TRBV5-4
ASSLRREVYNEQF
>TRBV11-2
ASSSGSSTSGHSYEQY
>TRBV30
AWETGSYGYT
>TRBV5-5
ASSSRTGGAVVVHEQY
>TRBV30
AWSPWGRVNTGELF
>TRBV5-1
ASSLVLARQETQY
>TRBV13
ASSSWTGNTEAF
>TRBV5-1
ASSLDGNRGEQY
>TRBV7-2
ASSQPGQGAREQY